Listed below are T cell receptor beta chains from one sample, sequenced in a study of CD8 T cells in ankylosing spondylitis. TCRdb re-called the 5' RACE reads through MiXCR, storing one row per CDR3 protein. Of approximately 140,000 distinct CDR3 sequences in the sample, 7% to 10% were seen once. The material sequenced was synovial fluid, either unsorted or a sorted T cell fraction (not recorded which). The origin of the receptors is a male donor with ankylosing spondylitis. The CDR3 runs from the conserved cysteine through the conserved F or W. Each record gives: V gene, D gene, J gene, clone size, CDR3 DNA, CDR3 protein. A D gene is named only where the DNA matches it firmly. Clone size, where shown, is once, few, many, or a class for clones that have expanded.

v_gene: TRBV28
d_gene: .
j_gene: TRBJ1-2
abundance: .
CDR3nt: TGTGCCAGCAGTTTACTGGGTAGGGGCTATGGCTACACCTTC
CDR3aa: CASSLLGRGYGYTF

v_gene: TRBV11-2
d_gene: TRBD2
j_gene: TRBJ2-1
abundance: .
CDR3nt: TGTGCCAGCAGCTTCGGAGCGGGAACTTACAATGAGCAGTTCTTC
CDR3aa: CASSFGAGTYNEQFF

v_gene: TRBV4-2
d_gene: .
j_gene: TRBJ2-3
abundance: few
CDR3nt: TGTGCCAGCAGCCGGGGGACCGGGTCCCTGGATACGCAGTATTTT
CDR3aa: CASSRGTGSLDTQYF

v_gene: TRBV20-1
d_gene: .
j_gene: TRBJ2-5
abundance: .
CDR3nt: TGCAGTGCTGATATCACGGCTAGCCAAGAGACCCAGTACTTC
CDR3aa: CSADITASQETQYF

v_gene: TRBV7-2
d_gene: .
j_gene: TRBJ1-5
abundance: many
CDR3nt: TGTGCCAGCAGCTTAACGACGTTTAGCAATCAGCCCCAGCATTTT
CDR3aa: CASSLTTFSNQPQHF

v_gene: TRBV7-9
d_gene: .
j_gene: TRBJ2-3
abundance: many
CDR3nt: TGTGCCAGCAGCCTGGGAACCACAGATACGCAGTATTTT
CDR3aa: CASSLGTTDTQYF

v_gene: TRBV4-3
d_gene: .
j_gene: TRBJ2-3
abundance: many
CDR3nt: TGCGCCAGCAGCCAAGATAGCGGTACGCAGTATTTT
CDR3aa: CASSQDSGTQYF

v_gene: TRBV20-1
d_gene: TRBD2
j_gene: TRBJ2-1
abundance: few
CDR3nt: TGCAGTGCTAGAGATCGCCGGGGGGGGCAGGAGTACAATGAGCAGTTCTTC
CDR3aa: CSARDRRGGQEYNEQFF

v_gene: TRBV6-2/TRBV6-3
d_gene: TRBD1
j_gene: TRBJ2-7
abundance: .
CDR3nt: TGTGCCAGCAGTCAAAACGACAGGGCCCAGTACTTC
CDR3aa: CASSQNDRAQYF

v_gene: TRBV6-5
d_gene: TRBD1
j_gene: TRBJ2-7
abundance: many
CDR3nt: TGTGCCAGCAGTCTTCTCGGGAAGGGGGCGGAGCAGTACTTC
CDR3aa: CASSLLGKGAEQYF

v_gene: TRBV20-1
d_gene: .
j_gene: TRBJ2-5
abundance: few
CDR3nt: TGCAGTGCTAGGGTAGGGTTCGAGACCCAGTACTTC
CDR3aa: CSARVGFETQYF

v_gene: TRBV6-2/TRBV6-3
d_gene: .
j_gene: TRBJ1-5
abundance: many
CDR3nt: TGTGCCAGCAGCCGGGGCCGGGAAAATCAGCCCCAGCATTTT
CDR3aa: CASSRGRENQPQHF

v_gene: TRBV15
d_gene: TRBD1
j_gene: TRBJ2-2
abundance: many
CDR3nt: TGTGCCACCAGCAGAGCAGGGGGTTCGAACACCGGGGAGCTGTTTTTT
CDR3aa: CATSRAGGSNTGELFF

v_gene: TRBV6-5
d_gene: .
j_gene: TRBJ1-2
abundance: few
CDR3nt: TGTGCCAGCAGTTACGGGCAATCTCTACTTGGCTACACCTTC
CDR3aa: CASSYGQSLLGYTF

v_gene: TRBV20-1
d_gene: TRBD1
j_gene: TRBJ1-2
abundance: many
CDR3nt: TGCATGGGTCAGGAAGGGGGCGTCGCAGCTAACTATGGCTACACCTTC
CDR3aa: CMGQEGGVAANYGYTF

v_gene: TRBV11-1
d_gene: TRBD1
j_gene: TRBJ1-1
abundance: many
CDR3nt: TGTGCCAGCAGCCTAGGACAGGGGCGGGGAAACACTGAAGCTTTCTTT
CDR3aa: CASSLGQGRGNTEAFF

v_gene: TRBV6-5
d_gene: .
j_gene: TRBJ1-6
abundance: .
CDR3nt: TGTGCCAGCAGTTATTTCTCGGACCTCAATTCACCCCTCCACTTT
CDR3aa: CASSYFSDLNSPLHF

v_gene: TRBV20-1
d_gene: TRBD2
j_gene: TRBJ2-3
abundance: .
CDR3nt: TGCAGTGCTAGAATCGGGCGGGAGATCCCAGATACGCAGTATTTT
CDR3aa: CSARIGREIPDTQYF

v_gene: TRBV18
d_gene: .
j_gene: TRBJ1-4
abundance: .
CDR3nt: TGTGCCAGCTCATTCAAAATCGCCGAAAAACTGTTTTTT
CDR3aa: CASSFKIAEKLFF

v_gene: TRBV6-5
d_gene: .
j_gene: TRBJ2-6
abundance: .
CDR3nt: TGTGCCAGCAGTTACTCAAGCTCTGGGGCCAACGTCCTGACTTTC
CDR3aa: CASSYSSSGANVLTF

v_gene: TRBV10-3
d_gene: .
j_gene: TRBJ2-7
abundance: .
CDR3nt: TGTGCCATCAGGACACAGGGAGATCGGGGCGAGCAGTACTTC
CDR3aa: CAIRTQGDRGEQYF

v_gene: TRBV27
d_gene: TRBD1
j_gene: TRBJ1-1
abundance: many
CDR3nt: TGTGCCAGCCCCCCGACAGGGTCGAACACTGAAGCTTTCTTT
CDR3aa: CASPPTGSNTEAFF

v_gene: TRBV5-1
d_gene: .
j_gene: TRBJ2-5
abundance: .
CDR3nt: TGCGCCAGCAGCCTAACTTTAGTGGGCCGCCAGTACTTC
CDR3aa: CASSLTLVGRQYF

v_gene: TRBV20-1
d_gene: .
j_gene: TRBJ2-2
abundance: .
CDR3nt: TGCAGTGCTCCCAACTTCAGGAACACCGGGGAGCTGTTTTTT
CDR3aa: CSAPNFRNTGELFF

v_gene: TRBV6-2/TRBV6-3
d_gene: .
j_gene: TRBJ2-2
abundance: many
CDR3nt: TGTGCCAGCAGTTACTCATCACTCTTTGGCGGGGAGCTGTTTTTT
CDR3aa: CASSYSSLFGGELFF

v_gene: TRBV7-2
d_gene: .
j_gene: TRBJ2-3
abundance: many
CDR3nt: TGTGCCAGCAGCTTACTTCAGGCGACAGATACGCAGTATTTT
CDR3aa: CASSLLQATDTQYF

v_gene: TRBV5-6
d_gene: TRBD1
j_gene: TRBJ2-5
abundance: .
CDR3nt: TGTGCCAGCTTCGACAGGGGGAGGAGCCAAGAGACCCAGTACTTC
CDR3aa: CASFDRGRSQETQYF

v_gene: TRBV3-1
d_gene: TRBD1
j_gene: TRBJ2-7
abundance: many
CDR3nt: TGTGCCAGCAGCCCACTAGGGACAGGGTTTCTCTACGAGCAGTACTTC
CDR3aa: CASSPLGTGFLYEQYF

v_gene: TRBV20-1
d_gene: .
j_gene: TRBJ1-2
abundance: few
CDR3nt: TGCAGTGCTAGTCAGGGAAGCAACTATGGCTACACCTTC
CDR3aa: CSASQGSNYGYTF

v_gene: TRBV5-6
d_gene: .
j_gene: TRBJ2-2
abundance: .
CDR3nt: TGTGCCAGCAGCAGGCAGGGAGCCGGGGAGCTGTTTTTT
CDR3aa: CASSRQGAGELFF

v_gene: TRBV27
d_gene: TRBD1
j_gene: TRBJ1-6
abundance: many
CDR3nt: TGTGCCAGCAAATACACAGGGGTTCCAAATTCACCCCTCCACTTT
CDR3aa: CASKYTGVPNSPLHF

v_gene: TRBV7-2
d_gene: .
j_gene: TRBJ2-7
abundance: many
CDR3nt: TGTGCCAGCAGCTTAGGCCCCCTGGAGCAGTACTTC
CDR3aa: CASSLGPLEQYF

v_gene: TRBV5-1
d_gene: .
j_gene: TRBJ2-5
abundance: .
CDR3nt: TGCGCCAGCAGCTTGGGGCCCAAAGAGACCCAGTACTTC
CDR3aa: CASSLGPKETQYF

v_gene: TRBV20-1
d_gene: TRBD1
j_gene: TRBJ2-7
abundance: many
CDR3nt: TGCAGTGCTTTAGGGGGCCCCGGCCACGAGCAGTACTTC
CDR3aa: CSALGGPGHEQYF

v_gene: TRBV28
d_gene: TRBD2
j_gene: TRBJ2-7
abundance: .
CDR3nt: TGTGCCAGCAGCGCGGGAGGGACTTTTCCTCACTACGAGCAGTACTTC
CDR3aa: CASSAGGTFPHYEQYF

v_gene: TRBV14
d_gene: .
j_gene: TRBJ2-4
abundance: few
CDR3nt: TGTGCCAGCAGTGTTACAGCCAAAAACATTCAGTACTTC
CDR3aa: CASSVTAKNIQYF

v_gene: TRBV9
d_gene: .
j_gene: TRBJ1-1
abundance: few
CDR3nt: TGTGCCAGCAGCATAGGGGACGGTGGTCCGAACACTGAAGCTTTCTTT
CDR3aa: CASSIGDGGPNTEAFF

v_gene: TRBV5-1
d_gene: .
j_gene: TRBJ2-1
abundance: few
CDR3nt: TGCGCCAGCAGCTGGAGAGGGCCCGGGAATGAGCAGTTCTTC
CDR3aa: CASSWRGPGNEQFF

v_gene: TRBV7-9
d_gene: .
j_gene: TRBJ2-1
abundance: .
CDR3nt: TGTGCCAGCAGCCCCCCGGGAAAGGGGCAGTTCTTC
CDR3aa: CASSPPGKGQFF

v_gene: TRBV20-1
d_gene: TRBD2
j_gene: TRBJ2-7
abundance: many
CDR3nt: TGCAGTGCTAGCATGGGACTAGCTCGCGACGAGCAGTACTTC
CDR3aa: CSASMGLARDEQYF

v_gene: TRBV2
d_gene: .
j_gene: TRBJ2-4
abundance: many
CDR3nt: TGTGCCAGCAGTGAGATTCATCCGGGGGACATTCAGTACTTC
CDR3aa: CASSEIHPGDIQYF

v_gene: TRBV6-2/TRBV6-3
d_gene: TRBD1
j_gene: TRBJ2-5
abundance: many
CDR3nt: TGTGCCAGCAGCCCCCCGACAGGGGGCGGGGAGACCCAGTACTTC
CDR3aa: CASSPPTGGGETQYF

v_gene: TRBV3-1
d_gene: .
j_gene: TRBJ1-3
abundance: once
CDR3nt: TGTGCCAGCAGCAAACAGGTCCCTGGAAAAACCATATATTTT
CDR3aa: CASSKQVPGKTIYF

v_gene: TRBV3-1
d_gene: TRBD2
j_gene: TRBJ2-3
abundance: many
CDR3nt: TGTGCCAGCAGCCAAGATGCGGGGGGGCGCACAGATACGCAGTATTTT
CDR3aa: CASSQDAGGRTDTQYF

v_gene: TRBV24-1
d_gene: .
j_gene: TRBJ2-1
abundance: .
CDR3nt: TGTGCCACCAGTGATATACCCTATAGAACGGGGCGTAATGAGCAGTTCTTC
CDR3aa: CATSDIPYRTGRNEQFF

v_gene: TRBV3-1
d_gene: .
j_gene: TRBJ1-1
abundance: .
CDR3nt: TGTGCCAGCAGCCAGCCAGACACAGGGACGGGCACTGAAGCTTTCTTT
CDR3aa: CASSQPDTGTGTEAFF

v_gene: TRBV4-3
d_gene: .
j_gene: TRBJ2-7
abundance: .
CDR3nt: TGCGCCAGCAGCCAAATCTACAGGGTAGGCTACGAGCAGTACTTC
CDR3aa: CASSQIYRVGYEQYF

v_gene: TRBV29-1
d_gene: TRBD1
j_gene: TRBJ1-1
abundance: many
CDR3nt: TGCAGCGCTCAGGGGGCAGGGACTGAAGCTTTCTTT
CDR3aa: CSAQGAGTEAFF

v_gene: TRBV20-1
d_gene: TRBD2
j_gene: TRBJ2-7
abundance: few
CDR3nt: TGCAGTGCTACAGAGCGGGAGGATACGTACGAGCAGTACTTC
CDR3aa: CSATEREDTYEQYF